The source of this T cell receptor beta chain is a study of tumor-infiltrating lymphocytes in primary liver carcinoma. Whole-study findings and limits: Blood fell significantly below tumors in its top-250-clone fraction (p = 0.039).

The roughly 19-32 mg bulk tissue piece was not sorted before simultaneous RNA and DNA extraction. Those sampled were patients whose primary liver carcinoma was treated by surgical resection. The ends lost 3 bases at V and 6 bases at J; junction bases unmatched: 14. CDR3 length equals 17 residues. Looked up from germline, CDR1 is SGHTA and CDR2 is FQGTGA. Total RNA (roughly 0.45 ug) served as template for TCR beta cDNA synthesis primed by a constant-region primer. Slightly modified ARM-PCR, run as three nested multiplex PCR rounds, produced the TCR beta libraries. The study ran its first two PCR rounds for roughly 11 cycles each, using TRBV1-TRBV30 forward primers and a C-beta reverse primer. Via MiXCR, TCRdb re-called the multiplex PCR reads, giving one row per CDR3 protein. The data hold fewer than 200,000 distinct CDR3 sequences, with 85% observed a single time. About this clonotype itself: Its matching antigen is unknown.

J is TRBJ2-1 and V is TRBV7-3, with 7 nucleotides matching TRBD2. The sequence was obtained from a man aged 35-49 years with primary liver carcinoma and hepatitis B virus infection. The sample taken for sequencing was tumor tissue from primary liver carcinoma. Written as DNA, the CDR3 is TGTGCCAGCAGCTTGGACCCGGGACTATCGAATGTCAATGAGCAGTTCTTC. This sequence encodes CASSLDPGLSNVNEQFF.